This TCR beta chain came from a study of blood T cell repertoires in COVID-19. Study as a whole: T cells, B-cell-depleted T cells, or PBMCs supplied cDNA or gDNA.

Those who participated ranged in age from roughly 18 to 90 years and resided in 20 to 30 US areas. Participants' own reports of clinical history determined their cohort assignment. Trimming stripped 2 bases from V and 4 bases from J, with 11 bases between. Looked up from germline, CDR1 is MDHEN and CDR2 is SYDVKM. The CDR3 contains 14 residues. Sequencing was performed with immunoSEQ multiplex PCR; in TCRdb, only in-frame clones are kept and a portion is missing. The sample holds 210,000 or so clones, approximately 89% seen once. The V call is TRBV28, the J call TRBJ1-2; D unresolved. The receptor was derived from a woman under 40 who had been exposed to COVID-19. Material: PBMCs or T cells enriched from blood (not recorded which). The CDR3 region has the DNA TGTGCCAGCAGTTTAGCGGCGGAAGCCTATGGCTACACCTTC. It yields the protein CASSLAAEAYGYTF.